One and the same sample provided the 5 T cell receptor beta chains below, sequenced in a study of tissue T cells after allogeneic stem cell transplantation. Sequencing was performed with immunoSEQ multiplex PCR; in TCRdb, only in-frame clones are kept and a portion is missing. Of about 6,700 clones in the sample, approximately 45% were seen once. This sample's time point: mouse harvest day 7 after allogeneic transplant. The graft held 10^6 splenic CD5+ T cells and 10^7 T-cell-depleted bone marrow cells. Sequences were obtained from gut tissue. The receptors stem from a female BALB/c mouse given C57BL/6 T cells with graft-versus-host disease after an allogeneic hematopoietic cell transplant.

A word on this clone: Any gene name here is a mouse gene name. The read comes to an end 1 residue before the CDR3 does, leaving the germline J gene to fill in the end. The chain carries TRBV26 and TRBJ1-3; TRBD1 matches 9 bases. This CDR3 spans 14 amino acids. The germline V gene has CDR1 KGHPV and CDR2 FQNQEV (reference sequence). The J segment lost 8 bases and the V segment lost 0 bases, leaving 2 bases of the junction unmatched. The DNA read from the CDR3 is TGTGCCAGCAGTCTGTCGGGACAGGGCCATACGCTCTAT. This sequence encodes CASSLSGQGHTLY. The whole CDR3 reads CASSLSGQGHTLYF.

Comments on this clone: The gene names given are mouse names. The read halts 1 residue ahead of the CDR3 end, with the missing end drawn from the germline J gene. The J gene is TRBJ1-2, the V gene TRBV24, with D unclear. The CDR3 consists of 14 residues. The germline CDR1 and CDR2 sequences are KGHTA and FRNEEI. The ends were cut back, 3 bases at V and 0 bases at J, with 8 bases in the middle. CDR3 region: CASSLFPANSDYTF. The sequenced CDR3 bases are TGTGCCAGCAGTCTATTCCCAGCAAACTCCGACTACACC.

Comment on this clone: Each gene name is a mouse one. The CDR3 end is not reached by the read, which stops 1 residue before it; the germline J gene fills it in. The chain uses TRBV4 and TRBJ1-6; D not resolved. TRBJ1-6 is known as an ORF, though its function is uncertain. The ends were cut back, 4 bases at V and 5 bases at J, with 6 bases in the middle. This CDR3 has 13 amino acids. Germline V CDR1 and CDR2: LGHDT, YNNKQL (reference sequence). The CDR3 loop is CASSLTNNSPLYF. CDR3 DNA, as far as it was read: TGTGCCAGCAGCTTGACAAATAATTCGCCCCTCTAC.

Concerning this clone: These gene names are mouse names. The read finishes 1 residue shy of the CDR3 end, and the germline J gene is used to complete it. The genes are TRBV3 and TRBJ2-3, with 8 bases fitting TRBD1. The CDR3 contains 14 residues. Germline lookup yields CDR1 SNHLY and CDR2 FYNGKV (reference sequence). Trimming removed 5 bases from V and 2 bases from J; junction bases left unmatched: 3. The covered CDR3 bases are TGTGCCAGCAGCCTGGACAGGGTTGCAGAAACGCTGTAT. This translates into CASSLDRVAETLY. The CDR3 in full is CASSLDRVAETLYF.

On this clone: Gene labels here are mouse ones. The read terminates 1 residue ahead of where the CDR3 ends, so the germline J gene completes it. The rearrangement uses TRBV23 and TRBJ1-4; the DNA was not used to check the table's D call, TRBD1. The germline gives CDR1 KGHTA, CDR2 FQNQQP. This CDR3 has 16 amino acids. CDR3 loop: CSSSQSGQGANERLFF. The part of the CDR3 DNA that was read is TGCTCCAGCAGTCAATCGGGACAGGGTGCCAACGAAAGATTATTT.